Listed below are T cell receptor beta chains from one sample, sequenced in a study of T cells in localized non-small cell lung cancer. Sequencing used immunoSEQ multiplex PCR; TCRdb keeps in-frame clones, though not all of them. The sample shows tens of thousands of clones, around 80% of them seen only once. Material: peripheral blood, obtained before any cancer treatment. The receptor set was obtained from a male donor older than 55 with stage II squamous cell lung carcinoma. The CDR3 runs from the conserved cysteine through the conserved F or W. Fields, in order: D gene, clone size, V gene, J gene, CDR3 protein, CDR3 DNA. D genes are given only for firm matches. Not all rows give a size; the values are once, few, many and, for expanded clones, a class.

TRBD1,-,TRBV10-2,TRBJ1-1,CASRTGGQTEAFF,TGCGCCAGCAGGACAGGGGGGCAGACTGAAGCTTTCTTT
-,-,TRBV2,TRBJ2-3,CASSSRTSGTDTQYF,TGTGCCAGCAGTTCGAGGACCTCAGGAACAGATACGCAGTATTTT
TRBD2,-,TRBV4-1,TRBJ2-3,CASSQSPSGTTDTQYF,TGCGCCAGCAGCCAATCCCCTAGCGGGACCACAGATACGCAGTATTTT
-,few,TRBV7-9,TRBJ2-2,CASSGTDANTGELFF,TGTGCCAGCAGCGGGACGGACGCGAACACCGGGGAGCTGTTTTTT
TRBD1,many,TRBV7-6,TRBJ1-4,CASSLVIFGQGAPINEKLFF,TGTGCCAGCAGCTTAGTGATATTTGGGCAGGGGGCGCCGATTAATGAAAAACTGTTTTTT
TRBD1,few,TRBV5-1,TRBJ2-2,CASSSHGTVDTGELFF,TGCGCCAGCAGCTCCCATGGGACAGTGGACACCGGGGAGCTGTTTTTT
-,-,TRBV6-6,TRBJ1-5,CASSPLTAEQPQHF,TGTGCCAGCAGCCCCCTGACAGCCGAACAGCCCCAGCATTTT
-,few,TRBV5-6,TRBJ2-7,CASSVYGYYEQYF,TGTGCCAGCAGCGTCTACGGGTACTACGAGCAGTACTTC
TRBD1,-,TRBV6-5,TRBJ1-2,CASSYLTPGQGKGYTF,TGTGCCAGCAGTTACTTAACACCGGGACAGGGGAAAGGCTACACCTTC
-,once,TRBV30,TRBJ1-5,CAWSGGSNQPQHF,TGTGCCTGGAGTGGAGGCAGCAATCAGCCCCAGCATTTT
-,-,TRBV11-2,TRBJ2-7,CASSLNPGDRYEQYF,TGTGCCAGCAGCTTAAATCCAGGAGACCGCTACGAGCAGTACTTC
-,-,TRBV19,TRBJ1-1,CASSAPGRGITEAFF,TGTGCCAGTAGCGCCCCCGGCAGGGGAATCACTGAAGCTTTCTTT
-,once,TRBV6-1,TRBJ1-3,CASDDILLGNTIYF,TGTGCCAGCGACGACATTTTGCTTGGAAACACCATATATTTT
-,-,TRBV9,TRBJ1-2,CASSVGTSSLGYTF,TGTGCCAGCAGCGTTGGGACCTCTTCGTTAGGCTACACCTTC
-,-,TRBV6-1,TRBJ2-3,CASSADRDSGSDTQYF,TGTGCCAGCAGTGCCGACCGGGACAGCGGGTCCGATACGCAGTATTTT
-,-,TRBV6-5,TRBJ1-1,CASSWTAIDTEAFF,TGTGCCAGCAGTTGGACAGCCATAGACACTGAAGCTTTCTTT
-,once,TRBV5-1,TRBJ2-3,CASSLLAVSTDTQYF,TGCGCCAGCAGCTTACTAGCAGTTAGCACAGATACGCAGTATTTT
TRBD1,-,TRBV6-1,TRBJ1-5,CASSERGTGYQPQHF,TGTGCCAGCAGTGAACGCGGGACAGGGTATCAGCCCCAGCATTTT
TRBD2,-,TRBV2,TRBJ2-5,CASRLAGAQETQYF,TGTGCCAGTCGACTAGCGGGGGCCCAAGAGACCCAGTACTTC
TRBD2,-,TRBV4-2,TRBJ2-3,CASSQSSGGVPSTDTQYF,TGTGCCAGCAGCCAGTCTAGCGGGGGGGTTCCTAGCACAGATACGCAGTATTTT
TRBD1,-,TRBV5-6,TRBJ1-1,CASSLVGGGFWTEAFF,TGTGCCAGCAGCTTGGTCGGAGGGGGCTTCTGGACTGAAGCTTTCTTT
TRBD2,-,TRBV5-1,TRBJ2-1,CASTAASGTLNEQFF,TGCGCCAGCACTGCTGCTAGCGGGACCCTCAATGAGCAGTTCTTC
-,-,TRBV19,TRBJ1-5,CASSKGRVSNQPQHF,TGTGCCAGTAGTAAAGGGCGGGTTAGCAATCAGCCCCAGCATTTT
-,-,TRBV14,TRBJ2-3,CASSQGVNGDTQYF,TGTGCCAGCAGCCAAGGCGTTAACGGTGATACGCAGTATTTT
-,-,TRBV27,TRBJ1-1,CASSFSEGGLVFF,TGTGCCAGCAGTTTCTCGGAGGGAGGTTTAGTGTTCTTT
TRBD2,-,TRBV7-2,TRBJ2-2,CASSRTSGKGTGELFF,TGTGCCAGCAGTCGTACTAGCGGGAAGGGCACCGGGGAGCTGTTTTTT
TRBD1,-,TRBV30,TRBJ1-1,CAWSAWDRESEAFF,TGTGCCTGGAGTGCCTGGGACAGGGAATCTGAAGCTTTCTTT
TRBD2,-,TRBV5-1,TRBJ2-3,CASSWSGLAPDTQYF,TGCGCCAGCAGCTGGAGCGGACTAGCGCCCGATACGCAGTATTTT
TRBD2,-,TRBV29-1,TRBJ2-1,CLASGRDNEQFF,TGTTTGGCTAGCGGGAGAGACAATGAGCAGTTCTTC
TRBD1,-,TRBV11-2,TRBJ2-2,CASSLGTGYVGELFF,TGTGCCAGCAGCTTAGGGACAGGCTACGTCGGGGAGCTGTTTTTT
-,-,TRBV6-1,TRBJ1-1,CASSLDPGAFF,TGTGCCAGCAGTTTAGACCCTGGGGCTTTCTTT
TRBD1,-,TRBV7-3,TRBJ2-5,CASSSSGGLETQYF,TGTGCCAGCAGCTCCTCAGGGGGCCTCGAGACCCAGTACTTC
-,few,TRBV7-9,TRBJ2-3,CASSLPGLDTQYF,TGTGCCAGCAGCTTACCCGGTTTGGATACGCAGTATTTT
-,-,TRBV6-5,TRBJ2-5,CASRRSPQETQYF,TGTGCCAGCCGCAGAAGCCCTCAAGAGACCCAGTACTTC
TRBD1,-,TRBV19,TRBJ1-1,CASGQDRGQTEAFF,TGTGCCAGTGGACAGGACAGGGGACAAACTGAAGCTTTCTTT
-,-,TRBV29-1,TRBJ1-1,CSVGRGGMNTEAFF,TGCAGCGTTGGGAGGGGGGGGATGAACACTGAAGCTTTCTTT
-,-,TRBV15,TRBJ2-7,CATSREVTYEQYF,TGTGCCACCAGCAGAGAGGTTACCTACGAGCAGTACTTC
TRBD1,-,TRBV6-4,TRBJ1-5,CASSVDRAEPQHF,TGTGCCAGCAGTGTGGACAGGGCAGAGCCCCAGCATTTT
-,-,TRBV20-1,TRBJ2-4,CSANYDIQYF,TGCAGTGCTAATTACGACATTCAGTACTTC
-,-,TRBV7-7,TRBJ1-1,CTSSLGAVGVNTEAFF,TGTACCAGCAGCTTGGGGGCTGTGGGGGTGAACACTGAAGCTTTCTTT
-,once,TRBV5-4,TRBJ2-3,CASSPDTDTQYF,TGTGCCAGCAGCCCGGACACAGATACGCAGTATTTT
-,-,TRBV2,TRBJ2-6,CASRGTGANVLTF,TGTGCCAGCAGGGGAACCGGGGCCAACGTCCTGACTTTC
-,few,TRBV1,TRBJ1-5,CTSKEGNGQPQHF,TGCACCAGCAAAGAGGGTAACGGTCAGCCCCAGCATTTT
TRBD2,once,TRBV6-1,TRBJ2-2,CASSERSIAGGFAGELFF,TGTGCCAGCAGTGAAAGGTCAATAGCGGGGGGTTTCGCCGGGGAGCTGTTTTTT
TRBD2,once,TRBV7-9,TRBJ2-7,CASGRDYMSEQYF,TGTGCCAGTGGGAGGGACTACATGAGCGAGCAGTACTTC
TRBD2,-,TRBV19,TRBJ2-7,CASSSGGGRRYEQYF,TGTGCCAGTAGTTCCGGTGGCGGGAGAAGGTACGAGCAGTACTTC
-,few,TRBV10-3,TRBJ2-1,CAISDPPAEQFF,TGTGCCATCAGTGACCCCCCCGCCGAGCAGTTCTTC
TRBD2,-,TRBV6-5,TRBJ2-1,CASRGGEGYNEQFF,TGTGCCAGCAGGGGAGGGGAGGGGTACAATGAGCAGTTCTTC
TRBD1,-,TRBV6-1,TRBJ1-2,CASSVSGTAYGYTF,TGTGCCAGCAGTGTCTCCGGGACAGCCTATGGCTACACCTTC
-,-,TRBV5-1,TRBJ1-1,CASSRGTENTEAFF,TGCGCCAGCAGCCGCGGGACCGAGAACACTGAAGCTTTCTTT
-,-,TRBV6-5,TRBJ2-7,CASRRGGTWEQYF,TGTGCCAGCAGGAGAGGGGGGACGTGGGAGCAGTACTTC
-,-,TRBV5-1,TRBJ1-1,CASSLEFLGNTEAFF,TGCGCCAGCAGCTTGGAATTCCTCGGAAACACTGAAGCTTTCTTT
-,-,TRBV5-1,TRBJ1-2,CASTQGENYGYTF,TGCGCCAGCACCCAAGGGGAGAACTATGGCTACACCTTC
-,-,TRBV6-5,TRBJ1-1,CASSDRQITEAFF,TGTGCCAGCAGTGACAGACAAATTACTGAAGCTTTCTTT